These T cell receptor beta chains were read from a single sample in a study of T-cell memory formation after mild COVID-19. One entry per CDR3 protein results from TCRdb running MiXCR on the 5' RACE reads. Of about 320,000 distinct CDR3 sequences listed, approximately 14% were seen once; the top ten hold roughly a fifth. Sequences were obtained from PBMCs or a T cell subset sorted from them (not recorded which). These receptors were taken from a young man who had mild COVID-19 (a few samples of this study predate the infection). Cell type and time point are not known. Each CDR3 is given with its conserved first and last residue. The order of the fields is V gene, clone size, D gene, J gene, CDR3 protein, CDR3 DNA. D genes are given only for firm matches. Clone size, where shown, is once, few, many, or a class for clones that have expanded.

V gene: TRBV4-3; clone size: .; D gene: .; J gene: TRBJ1-2; CDR3 protein: CASSQETTGNYGYTF; CDR3 DNA: TGCGCCAGCAGCCAAGAGACAACAGGCAACTATGGCTACACCTTC
V gene: TRBV20-1; clone size: .; D gene: .; J gene: TRBJ1-4; CDR3 protein: CSANRPTNEKLFF; CDR3 DNA: TGCAGTGCTAACAGACCAACTAATGAAAAACTGTTTTTT
V gene: TRBV7-2; clone size: few; D gene: TRBD1; J gene: TRBJ2-1; CDR3 protein: CASSPGQGAFNEQFF; CDR3 DNA: TGTGCCAGCAGTCCGGGACAGGGGGCATTTAATGAGCAGTTCTTC
V gene: TRBV7-2; clone size: .; D gene: .; J gene: TRBJ1-1; CDR3 protein: CASSLGSFTEAFF; CDR3 DNA: TGTGCCAGCAGCTTAGGGTCGTTCACTGAAGCTTTCTTT
V gene: TRBV6-5; clone size: .; D gene: .; J gene: TRBJ1-1; CDR3 protein: CASSYRGTWTEAFF; CDR3 DNA: TGTGCCAGCAGTTACCGGGGTACTTGGACTGAAGCTTTCTTT
V gene: TRBV5-6; clone size: .; D gene: TRBD2; J gene: TRBJ2-1; CDR3 protein: CASSSRGVSGDYNEQFF; CDR3 DNA: TGTGCCAGCAGCTCCCGGGGGGTTAGCGGGGACTACAATGAGCAGTTCTTC
V gene: TRBV7-2; clone size: .; D gene: TRBD1; J gene: TRBJ1-2; CDR3 protein: CASSVGQGGYGYTF; CDR3 DNA: TGTGCCAGCAGCGTGGGACAGGGAGGATATGGCTACACCTTC
V gene: TRBV20-1; clone size: .; D gene: TRBD1; J gene: TRBJ1-5; CDR3 protein: CSARTGYEPQHF; CDR3 DNA: TGCAGTGCTAGGACAGGGTACGAGCCCCAGCATTTT
V gene: TRBV5-1; clone size: many; D gene: .; J gene: TRBJ1-1; CDR3 protein: CASSLPGNTEAFF; CDR3 DNA: TGCGCCAGCAGCTTGCCAGGTAACACTGAAGCTTTCTTT
V gene: TRBV30; clone size: once; D gene: .; J gene: TRBJ1-5; CDR3 protein: CAWSLAGNQPQHF; CDR3 DNA: TGTGCCTGGAGTCTTGCAGGGAATCAGCCCCAGCATTTT
V gene: TRBV6-5; clone size: many; D gene: .; J gene: TRBJ2-2; CDR3 protein: CASSPETGELFF; CDR3 DNA: TGTGCCAGCAGTCCTGAGACCGGGGAGCTGTTTTTT
V gene: TRBV4-3; clone size: few; D gene: .; J gene: TRBJ2-7; CDR3 protein: CASSQGQVASYEQYF; CDR3 DNA: TGCGCCAGCAGCCAAGGACAGGTGGCCTCCTACGAGCAGTACTTC
V gene: TRBV7-2; clone size: .; D gene: TRBD2; J gene: TRBJ2-2; CDR3 protein: CASSRSLLAGNTGELFF; CDR3 DNA: TGTGCCAGCAGCCGGTCGTTGCTAGCGGGGAACACCGGGGAGCTGTTTTTT
V gene: TRBV12-3/TRBV12-4; clone size: few; D gene: .; J gene: TRBJ2-1; CDR3 protein: CASSPHGNEQFF; CDR3 DNA: TGTGCCAGCAGCCCCCACGGCAATGAGCAGTTCTTC
V gene: TRBV11-2; clone size: .; D gene: .; J gene: TRBJ1-1; CDR3 protein: CASSFMSGVYTEAFF; CDR3 DNA: TGTGCCAGCAGCTTCATGTCAGGGGTTTACACTGAAGCTTTCTTT
V gene: TRBV7-2; clone size: many; D gene: TRBD2; J gene: TRBJ2-7; CDR3 protein: CASSLPIAGVLSYEQYF; CDR3 DNA: TGTGCCAGCAGCTTACCTATAGCGGGGGTACTCTCCTACGAGCAGTACTTC
V gene: TRBV6-2/TRBV6-3; clone size: few; D gene: .; J gene: TRBJ1-2; CDR3 protein: CASSPVMSYGYTF; CDR3 DNA: TGTGCCAGCAGCCCTGTGATGAGCTATGGCTACACCTTC